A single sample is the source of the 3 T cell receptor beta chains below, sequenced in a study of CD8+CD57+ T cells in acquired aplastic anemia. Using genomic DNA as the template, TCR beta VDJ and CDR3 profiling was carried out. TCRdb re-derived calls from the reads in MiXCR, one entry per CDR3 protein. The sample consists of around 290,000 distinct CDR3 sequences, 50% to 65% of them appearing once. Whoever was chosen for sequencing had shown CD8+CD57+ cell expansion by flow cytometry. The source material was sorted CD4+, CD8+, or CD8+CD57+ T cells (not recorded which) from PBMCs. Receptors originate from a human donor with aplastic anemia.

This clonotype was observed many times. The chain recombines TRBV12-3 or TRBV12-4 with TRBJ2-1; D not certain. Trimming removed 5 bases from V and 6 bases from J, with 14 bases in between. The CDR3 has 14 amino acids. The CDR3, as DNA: TGTGCCAGCAGTCCGATGTGGGTTGGCAATGAGCAGTTCTTC. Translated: CASSPMWVGNEQFF.

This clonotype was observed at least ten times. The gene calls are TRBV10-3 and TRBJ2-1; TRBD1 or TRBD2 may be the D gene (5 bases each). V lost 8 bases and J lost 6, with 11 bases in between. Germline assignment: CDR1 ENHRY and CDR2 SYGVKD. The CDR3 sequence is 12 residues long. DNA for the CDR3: TGTGCCATCGGTGGGACGGGCAATGAGCAGTTCTTC. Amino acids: CAIGGTGNEQFF.

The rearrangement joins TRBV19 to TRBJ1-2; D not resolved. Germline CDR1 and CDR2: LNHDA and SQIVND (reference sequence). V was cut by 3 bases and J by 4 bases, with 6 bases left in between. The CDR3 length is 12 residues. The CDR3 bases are TGTGCCAGTAGTATGCAAAGCTATGGCTACACCTTC. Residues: CASSMQSYGYTF. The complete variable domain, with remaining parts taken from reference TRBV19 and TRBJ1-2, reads DGGITQSPKYLFRKEGQNVTLSCEQNLNHDAMYWYRQDPGQGLRLIYYSQIVNDFQKGDIAEGYSVSREKKESFPLTVTSAQKNPTAFYLCASSMQSYGYTFGSGTRLTVV.